The rows below give T cell receptor beta chains drawn from one sample of a study of blood T cell repertoires in COVID-19. Libraries were prepared by immunoSEQ multiplex PCR; TCRdb keeps only in-frame clonotypes and omits some of them. Of around 160,000 clones in the sample, around 89% were seen once. The source material was PBMCs or T cells enriched from blood (not recorded which). All receptors derive from a woman between 25 and 40 years old with acute COVID-19. Both conserved end residues are part of each CDR3. A D gene is named only where the DNA matches it firmly. Rows give clone size only sometimes, using once, few, many, or a class for an expanded clone.

>-|TRBV7-9|TRBJ2-1|-
TGTGCCAGCAGCTTCTCGGAGGGCTATATGAATGAGCAGTTCTTC
CASSFSEGYMNEQFF
>TRBD1|TRBV9|TRBJ1-1|-
TGTGCCAGCAGCGCAGAGGGACAGCCGAACACTGAAGCTTTCTTT
CASSAEGQPNTEAFF
>-|TRBV12-3/TRBV12-4|TRBJ1-4|few
TGTGCCAGCAGTTTACAGAGGCACACTGGACTGTTTTTT
CASSLQRHTGLFF
>TRBD2|TRBV7-7|TRBJ2-7|-
TGTGCCCCTCCAGGAGTGGTAGCGGGAGGGGGCGAGCAGTACTTC
CAPPGVVAGGGEQYF
>TRBD2|TRBV9|TRBJ2-2|-
TGTGCCAGCAGCGTAGCCGGGACTAGCGGGAGTAGTTGGACCGGGGAGCTGTTTTTT
CASSVAGTSGSSWTGELFF
>TRBD1|TRBV5-8|TRBJ1-2|-
TGTGCCAGCAGCTTCGACGACAGGGGTGACTATGGCTACACCTTC
CASSFDDRGDYGYTF
>-|TRBV28|TRBJ1-4|-
TGTGCCAGCAGTTTAGGCAGGGAGGGTGAAAAACTGTTTTTT
CASSLGREGEKLFF
>TRBD2|TRBV7-9|TRBJ2-1|-
TGTGCCAGCAGCTTAAACCCGGGTAGCGGGAGTTTTGAGCAGTTCTTC
CASSLNPGSGSFEQFF
>-|TRBV3-1/TRBV3-2|TRBJ1-1|-
TGTGCCAGCAGCCAACGACAGGTGAACACTGAAGCTTTCTTT
CASSQRQVNTEAFF
>-|TRBV5-1|TRBJ1-1|once
TGCGCCAGCAGCTTGGAGGGGACTGGGGGCACTGAAGCTTTCTTT
CASSLEGTGGTEAFF
>-|TRBV16|TRBJ1-2|-
TGTGCCAGCAGCCAATCCCAGGGAGGGTCTAATCGCTACACCTTC
CASSQSQGGSNRYTF
>-|TRBV28|TRBJ1-2|-
TGTGCCAGCAGCGCAGGGACATACTATGGCTACACCTTC
CASSAGTYYGYTF
>-|TRBV28|TRBJ1-1|few
TGTGCCAGCATTTTACGAGATACCACTGAAGCTTTCTTT
CASILRDTTEAFF
>TRBD1|TRBV28|TRBJ2-2|few
TGTGCCAGCAGTTTGTGGACAGGGGGAGAGGGTACCGGGGAGCTGTTTTTT
CASSLWTGGEGTGELFF
>TRBD2|TRBV6-2/TRBV6-3|TRBJ2-7|-
TGTGCCAGCAGTTACGGGACTAGCGGGAGTTACACCTACGAGCAGTACTTC
CASSYGTSGSYTYEQYF
>TRBD2|TRBV3-1/TRBV3-2|TRBJ2-1|-
TGTGCCAGCAGCCAGGCTGGGACTACCAATGAGCAGTTCTTC
CASSQAGTTNEQFF
>-|TRBV15|TRBJ1-1|-
TGTGCCACCAGCAGGGCGGTGAACACTGAAGCTTTCTTT
CATSRAVNTEAFF
>-|TRBV7-2|TRBJ1-6|-
TGTGCCAGCAGCTCTTCGGGCGGACGGGAATCACCCCTCCACTTT
CASSSSGGRESPLHF
>TRBD1|TRBV5-1|TRBJ2-7|-
TGCGCCAGCAGCTTGGACAGGGGGCGCATCCACGAGCAGTACTTC
CASSLDRGRIHEQYF
>TRBD1|TRBV2|TRBJ1-5|-
TGTGCCAGCAGTGAAGACCCGGACAGGGGAGATAGCAATCAGCCCCAGCATTTT
CASSEDPDRGDSNQPQHF
>-|TRBV28|TRBJ2-7|once
TGTGCCAGCAGTTTAACGGGATACTCCTACGAGCAGTACTTC
CASSLTGYSYEQYF
>-|TRBV21-1|TRBJ2-7|-
TGTGCCAGCAGCAAAGGGACTACCGGGACTAGATCTCTCTACGAGCAGTACTTC
CASSKGTTGTRSLYEQYF
>-|TRBV7-2|TRBJ2-7|once
TGTGCCAGCAGCTTAGTCCCCGTTTCCTACGAGCAGTACTTC
CASSLVPVSYEQYF
>-|TRBV19|TRBJ2-1|-
TGTGCCAGTAGTCCGCAGACAGCAAATGAGCAGTTCTTC
CASSPQTANEQFF
>-|TRBV5-4|TRBJ2-2|few
TGTGCCAGCAGCAACGGACAGAACACCGGGGAGCTGTTTTTT
CASSNGQNTGELFF
>TRBD1|TRBV5-6|TRBJ1-1|-
TGTGCCAGCAGCTTCATGACAGGGTCTGAAGCTTTCTTT
CASSFMTGSEAFF
>-|TRBV6-5|TRBJ2-3|once
TGTGCCAGCATCAGGGCTTCCCTTAGCACAGATACGCAGTATTTT
CASIRASLSTDTQYF
>-|TRBV12-2|TRBJ1-1|-
TGTGCAAGTCGCTTAGTGCGGGGGCAGAACACTGAAGCTTTCTTT
CASRLVRGQNTEAFF
>-|TRBV18|TRBJ2-1|-
TGTGCCAGCTCACCACCCGTCCCAGATTACAATGAGCAGTTCTTC
CASSPPVPDYNEQFF
>TRBD2|TRBV28|TRBJ2-7|-
TGTGCCAGCAGTTTACCCATTCTAGCGGAGGTGGTCTACGAGCAGTACTTC
CASSLPILAEVVYEQYF
>TRBD2|TRBV10-3|TRBJ2-2|-
TGTGCCATCAGTGAGTTCATATGGTCTAGCGGGAGCCCAAGGACCGGGGAGCTGTTTTTT
CAISEFIWSSGSPRTGELFF
>TRBD1|TRBV18|TRBJ2-7|-
TGTGCCAGCTCACGGGACAGCTCCTACGAGCAGTACTTC
CASSRDSSYEQYF
>-|TRBV30|TRBJ1-1|-
TGTGCCTGGGGCTCAGGGGTATCAGGGATTTTGAACACTGAAGCTTTCTTT
CAWGSGVSGILNTEAFF
>TRBD1|TRBV7-9|TRBJ1-1|once
TGTGCCAGCAGCCGGGACAGGGTGGAGACTGAAGCTTTCTTT
CASSRDRVETEAFF
>TRBD1|TRBV6-2/TRBV6-3|TRBJ1-2|once
TGTGCCAGCAGTTACTCCCCGGGACAGGTCCTTGGCTACACCTTC
CASSYSPGQVLGYTF
>-|TRBV5-1|TRBJ2-2|-
TGCGCCAGCAGCCCTAGTGGTGCGGCCACCGGGGAGCTGTTTTTT
CASSPSGAATGELFF
>TRBD2|TRBV5-1|TRBJ2-2|-
TGCGCCAGCAGCTTGCATAGCGGGATCAACACCGGGGAGCTGTTTTTT
CASSLHSGINTGELFF
>-|TRBV30|TRBJ1-2|-
TGTGCCTCCCTCCGGGGGGAGGGCTACACCTTC
CASLRGEGYTF
>-|TRBV6-5|TRBJ1-1|few
TGTGCCAGCAGTTACTCTCGCGGAGGCACTGAAGCTTTCTTT
CASSYSRGGTEAFF
>-|TRBV19|TRBJ2-3|-
TGTGCCAGTTCCCGGACAGTTGGGTTGCCAGATACGCAGTATTTT
CASSRTVGLPDTQYF
>-|TRBV30|TRBJ1-1|once
TGTGCCTGGACCTCCGGGCAGGGCTTGAACACTGAAGCTTTCTTT
CAWTSGQGLNTEAFF
>TRBD2|TRBV28|TRBJ2-1|-
TGTGCCAGCAGTTTTAGGACTAGCGTTCTTGGGGATGAGCAGTTCTTC
CASSFRTSVLGDEQFF